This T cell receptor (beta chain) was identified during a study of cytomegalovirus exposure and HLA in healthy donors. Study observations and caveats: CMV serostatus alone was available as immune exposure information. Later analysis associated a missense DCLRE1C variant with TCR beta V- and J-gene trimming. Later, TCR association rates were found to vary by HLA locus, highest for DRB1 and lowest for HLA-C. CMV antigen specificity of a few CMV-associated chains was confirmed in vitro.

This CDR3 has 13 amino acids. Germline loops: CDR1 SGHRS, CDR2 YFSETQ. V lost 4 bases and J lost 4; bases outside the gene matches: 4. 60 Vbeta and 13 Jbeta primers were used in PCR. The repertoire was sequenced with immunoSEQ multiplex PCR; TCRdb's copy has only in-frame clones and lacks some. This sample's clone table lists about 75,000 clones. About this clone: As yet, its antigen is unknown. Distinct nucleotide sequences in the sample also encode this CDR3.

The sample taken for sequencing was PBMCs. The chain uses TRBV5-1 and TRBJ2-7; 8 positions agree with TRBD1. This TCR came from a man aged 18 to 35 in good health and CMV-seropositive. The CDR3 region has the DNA TGCGCCAGCAGCCTAGACAGGGGATACGAGCAGTACTTC. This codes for CASSLDRGYEQYF.